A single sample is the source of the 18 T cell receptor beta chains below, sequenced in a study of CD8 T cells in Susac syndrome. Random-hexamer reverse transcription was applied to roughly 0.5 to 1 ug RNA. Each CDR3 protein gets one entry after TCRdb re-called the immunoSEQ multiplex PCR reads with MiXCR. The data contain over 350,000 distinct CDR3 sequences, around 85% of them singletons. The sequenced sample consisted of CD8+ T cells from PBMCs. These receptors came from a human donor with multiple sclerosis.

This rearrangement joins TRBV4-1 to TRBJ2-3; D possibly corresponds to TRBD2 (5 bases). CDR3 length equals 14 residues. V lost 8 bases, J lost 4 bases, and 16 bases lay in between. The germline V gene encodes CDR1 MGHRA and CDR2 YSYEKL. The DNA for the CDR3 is TGCGCCAGCCGTCTGCGGGCCGGGGCAGATACGCAGTATTTT. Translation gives CASRLRAGADTQYF.

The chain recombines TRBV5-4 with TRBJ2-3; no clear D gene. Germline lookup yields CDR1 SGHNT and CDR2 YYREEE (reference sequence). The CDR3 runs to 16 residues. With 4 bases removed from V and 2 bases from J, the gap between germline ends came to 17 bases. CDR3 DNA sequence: TGTGCCAGCAGCCCGTGGAGCCGGGTTAACACAGATACGCAGTATTTT. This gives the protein CASSPWSRVNTDTQYF. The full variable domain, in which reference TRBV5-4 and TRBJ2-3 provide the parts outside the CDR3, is ETGVTQSPTHLIKTRGQQVTLRCSSQSGHNTVSWYQQALGQGPQFIFQYYREEENGRGNFPPRFSGLQFPNYSSELNVNALELDDSALYLCASSPWSRVNTDTQYFGPGTRLTVL.

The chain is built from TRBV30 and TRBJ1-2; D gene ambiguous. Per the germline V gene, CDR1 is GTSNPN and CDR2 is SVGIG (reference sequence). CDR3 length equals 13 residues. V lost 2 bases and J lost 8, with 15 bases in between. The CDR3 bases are TGTGCCTGGAGTACGACGGGCTTTGAGGGCTACACCTTC. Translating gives CAWSTTGFEGYTF. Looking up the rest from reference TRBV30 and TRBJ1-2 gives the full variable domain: SQTIHQWPATLVQPVGSPLSLECTVEGTSNPNLYWYRQAAGRGLQLLFYSVGIGQISSEVPQNLSASRPQDRQFILSSKKLLLSDSGFYLCAWSTTGFEGYTFGSGTRLTVV.

The CDR3 DNA follows: TGTGCCAGCAGTTTATCCGCAGGGGTTAGCAATCAGCCCCAGCATTTT. It encodes CASSLSAGVSNQPQHF. V and J are TRBV28 and TRBJ1-5; the D gene is possibly TRBD1 (6 bases). CDR3 length equals 16 residues. The germline V gene encodes CDR1 MDHEN and CDR2 SYDVKM. The V end lost 1 base, the J end lost 0 bases, and 10 bases lay between the germline ends.

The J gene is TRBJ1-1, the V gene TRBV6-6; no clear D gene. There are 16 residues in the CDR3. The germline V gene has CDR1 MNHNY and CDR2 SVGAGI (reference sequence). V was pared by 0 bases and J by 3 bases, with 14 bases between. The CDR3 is CASSYSMNGGYTEAFF. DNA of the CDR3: TGTGCCAGCAGTTACTCGATGAATGGAGGGTACACTGAAGCTTTCTTT.

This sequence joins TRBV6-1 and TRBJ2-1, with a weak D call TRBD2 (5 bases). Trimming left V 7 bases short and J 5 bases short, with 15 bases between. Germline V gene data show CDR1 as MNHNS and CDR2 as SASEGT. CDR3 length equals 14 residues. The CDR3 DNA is TGTGCCAGCACTTTTACGACGCGGGACAATGAGCAGTTCTTC. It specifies CASTFTTRDNEQFF.

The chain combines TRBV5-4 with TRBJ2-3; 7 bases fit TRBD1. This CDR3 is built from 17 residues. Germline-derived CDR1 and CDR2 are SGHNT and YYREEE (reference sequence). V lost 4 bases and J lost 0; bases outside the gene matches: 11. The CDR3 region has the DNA TGTGCCAGCAGCCCCTCCCAAAGGGGGCGAAGCACAGATACGCAGTATTTT. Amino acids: CASSPSQRGRSTDTQYF.

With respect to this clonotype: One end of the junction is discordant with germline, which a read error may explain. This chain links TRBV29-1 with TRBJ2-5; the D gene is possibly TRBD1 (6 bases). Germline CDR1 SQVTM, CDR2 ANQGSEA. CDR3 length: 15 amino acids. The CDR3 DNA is TGCAGCGTCGAAGGGGGTAGGGGCGCAGAGGAGACCCAGTACTTC. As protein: CSVEGGRGAEETQYF.

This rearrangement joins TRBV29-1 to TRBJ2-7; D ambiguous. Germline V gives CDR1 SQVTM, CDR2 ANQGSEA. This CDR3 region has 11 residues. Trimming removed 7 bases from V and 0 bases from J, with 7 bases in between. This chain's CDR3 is CSAWASYEQYF. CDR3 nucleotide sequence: TGCAGCGCCTGGGCCTCCTACGAGCAGTACTTC.

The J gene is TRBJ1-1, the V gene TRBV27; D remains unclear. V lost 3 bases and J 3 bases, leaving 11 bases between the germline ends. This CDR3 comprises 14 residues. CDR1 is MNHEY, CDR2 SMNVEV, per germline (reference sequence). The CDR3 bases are TGTGCCAGCAGTTTTTCCTGGGGAGACACTGAAGCTTTCTTT. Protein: CASSFSWGDTEAFF.

CDR3 in amino acids: CASSSYLDASVPYNEQFF. The CDR3 coding sequence is TGTGCCAGCAGTTCATACCTGGACGCCAGTGTGCCCTACAATGAGCAGTTCTTC. The V call is TRBV28, the J call TRBJ2-1; no definite D call. CDR1 and CDR2 from the germline V gene are MDHEN and SYDVKM. Trimming removed 4 bases from V and 2 bases from J, with 21 bases in between. CDR3 length: 18 amino acids.

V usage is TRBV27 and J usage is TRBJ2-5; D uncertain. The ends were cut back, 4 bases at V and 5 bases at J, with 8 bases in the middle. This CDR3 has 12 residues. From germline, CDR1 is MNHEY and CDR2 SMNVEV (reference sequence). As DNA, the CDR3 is TGTGCCAGCAGTTCCCCAGATGAGACCCAGTACTTC. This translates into CASSSPDETQYF.

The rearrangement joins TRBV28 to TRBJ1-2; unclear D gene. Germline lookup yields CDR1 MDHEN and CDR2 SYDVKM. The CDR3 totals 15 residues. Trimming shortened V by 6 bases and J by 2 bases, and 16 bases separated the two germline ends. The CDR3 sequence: CASRPHKAINYGYTF. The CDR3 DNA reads TGTGCCAGCAGACCTCACAAGGCGATAAACTATGGCTACACCTTC.

CDR3 DNA: TGTGCCAGCAGTCAGGGTACTGAACAGCCCCAGCATTTT. It codes for CASSQGTEQPQHF. This sequence joins TRBV25-1 and TRBJ1-5, with TRBD1 as a possible D gene (5 bases). Germline assignment: CDR1 MGHDK and CDR2 SYGVNS. V was cut by 5 bases and J by 7 bases, with 12 bases left in between. This CDR3 is built from 13 residues.

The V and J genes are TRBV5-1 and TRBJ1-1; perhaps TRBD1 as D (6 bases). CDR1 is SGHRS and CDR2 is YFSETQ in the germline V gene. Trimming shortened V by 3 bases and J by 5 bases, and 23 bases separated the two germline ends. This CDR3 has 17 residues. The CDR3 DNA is TGCGCCAGCAGCTGGATGACAGGTGGGGCCATTCAGACTGAAGCTTTCTTT. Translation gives CASSWMTGGAIQTEAFF. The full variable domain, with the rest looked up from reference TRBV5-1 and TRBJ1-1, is KAGVTQTPRYLIKTRGQQVTLSCSPISGHRSVSWYQQTPGQGLQFLFEYFSETQRNKGNFPGRFSGRQFSNSRSEMNVSTLELGDSALYLCASSWMTGGAIQTEAFFGQGTRLTVV.

The CDR3 region has the DNA TGTGCCAGCAGTTCGTATATTTACTATGGCTACACCTTC. Encoded protein: CASSSYIYYGYTF. The V gene is TRBV12-3 or TRBV12-4, the J gene TRBJ1-2; D not resolved. The CDR3 sequence is 13 residues long. Trimming shortened V by 4 bases and J by 3 bases, and 9 bases separated the two germline ends.

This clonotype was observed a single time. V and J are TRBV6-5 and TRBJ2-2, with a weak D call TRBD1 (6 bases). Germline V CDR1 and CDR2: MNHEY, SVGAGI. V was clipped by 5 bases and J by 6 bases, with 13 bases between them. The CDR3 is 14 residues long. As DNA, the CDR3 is TGTGCCAGCAGTACTCCAGGGGACCCCGGGGAGCTGTTTTTT. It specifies CASSTPGDPGELFF.

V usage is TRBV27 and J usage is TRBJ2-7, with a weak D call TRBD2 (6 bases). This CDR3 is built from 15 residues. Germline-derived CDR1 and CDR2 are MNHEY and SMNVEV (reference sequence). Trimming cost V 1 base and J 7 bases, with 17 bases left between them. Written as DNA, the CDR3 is TGTGCCAGCAGTTTATTCCAGGACGGGAGCGGGGAGCAGTACTTC. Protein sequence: CASSLFQDGSGEQYF.